This TCR beta chain was recovered during a study of breast tumors, draining lymph nodes, adjacent tissues (dated by TCRdb to 2016 to 2017). As for the study more broadly: The study compared TCR beta repertoires across tumor, adjacent nontumor tissue and axillary lymph nodes from breast cancer patients. The study aimed to assess the relationships and possible T-cell exchange between tumor, surrounding tissue and draining lymph node repertoires in human breast cancer.

Summary of the overall study and its limitations: In luminal-like breast cancer, tumor and nontumor tissue repertoires resembled each other significantly more than in basal-like breast cancer. Tumor T-cell repertoires showed less diversity than lymph node repertoires and more diversity than nontumor tissue repertoires, and tumor T-cell repertoires showed preferential V and J gene usage. The conclusion that tumor T cells originate in lymph nodes was framed as consistent with a hypothesis rather than directly demonstrated. The data were considered consistent with the idea that most tumor T cells come from the lymph node and then expand in tumor tissue.

Regarding this clonotype: Its antigen specificity is not known. A much larger clone lies one base from this, so it may be a read error.

The listed sequencing device is Illumina HiSeq 2000. TCR beta chain libraries were generated by multiplex PCR amplification. The amplified TCR beta chain products were analyzed by high-throughput sequencing. The public reads were quality trimmed at Q25 with fastp and then assembled into clones with MiXCR by TCRdb, keeping productive beta chains. Here each entry gathers all rows of one CDR3 protein and keeps the most common genes and DNA. The sample contains around 290,000 distinct CDR3 sequences, about 33% of them found a single time. The ten largest clones represent roughly 1.1% of the sample. Lymph node samples were obtained from the axillary draining lymph nodes of breast cancer patients. The sample consisted of axillary lymph node tissue. The TCR originated in a female donor with breast cancer. Some clones in this sample may be carry-over from other donors' samples.

CDR3 reads: CSAMTSGSPSEQYF. The DNA reads TGCAGTGCCATGACTAGCGGGAGCCCCTCCGAGCAGTACTTC. Recombination joined TRBV20-1 with TRBJ2-7; the junction holds 12 bases that match TRBD2. The germline V gene (reference sequence) yields DFQATT for CDR1 and SNEGSKA for CDR2. Germline trimming: 6 bases from V, 6 bases from J; junction bases outside gene matches: 9. Inclusive of the bounding cysteine and phenylalanine, the CDR3 is 14 residues long. CDR3 DNA is the only sequence kept; it has 42 bases, read in frame from the first base.